A selection of T cell receptor beta chains follows, all from one sample in a study of blood T cell repertoires in COVID-19. Some clones are missing from TCRdb's copy, which holds only in-frame ones; the method was immunoSEQ multiplex PCR. The data show about 400,000 clones, around nine tenths seen once. The specimen was PBMCs or T cells enriched from blood (not recorded which). The receptor set was obtained from a woman aged 25 to 39 with acute COVID-19. Both conserved end residues are trimmed from each CDR3.

11	TRBV4-3	TRBJ1-1	ASSEGGGTEAF
13	TRBV6-2/TRBV6-3	TRBJ2-7	ASSYASGSPYEQY
12	TRBV19	TRBJ1-2	ASSPPGRRDGYT
10	TRBV27	TRBJ1-4	ASSLQGEKLF
10	TRBV10-3	TRBJ2-2	AISRGGGELF
17	TRBV7-9	TRBJ2-1	ASTTSIAGGQSSYNEQF
14	TRBV4-1	TRBJ2-3	ASSRELAGGTDTQY
14	TRBV24-1	TRBJ2-1	ATSAALGQGKNEQF
14	TRBV2	TRBJ2-5	ASSGLAGALQETQY
12	TRBV4-3	TRBJ1-6	ASSQDLGGRPLH
13	TRBV2	TRBJ2-1	ASRTLAGVIGEQF
12	TRBV10-3	TRBJ1-2	AISQGEVGYGYT
15	TRBV12-5	TRBJ2-6	ASGSGQGDSGANVLT
13	TRBV5-5	TRBJ2-3	ASILLATSTDTQY
13	TRBV15	TRBJ1-4	ATSREAAGDEKLF
13	TRBV29-1	TRBJ2-3	SVRKTGGLTDTQY